The rows below give T cell receptor beta chains drawn from one sample of a study of blood T cell repertoires in COVID-19. The data were produced by immunoSEQ multiplex PCR, yet TCRdb's version contains in-frame clones alone and is incomplete. The sample holds 200,000 to 250,000 clones; about 85% are singletons and the top ten take 10%. The specimen sequenced was peripheral blood. Receptors originate from a woman aged 50 to 60 with COVID-19, enrolled during active disease. The CDR3 runs from the conserved cysteine through the conserved F or W. A D gene is named only where the DNA matches it firmly. A clone size is listed for some rows: how often the clone was seen (once, few, many), or a class if it is expanded.

V gene,clone size,D gene,J gene,CDR3 DNA,CDR3 protein
TRBV6-5,few,-,TRBJ2-2,TGTGCCACCATGACAGAGACCGGGGAGCTGTTTTTT,CATMTETGELFF
TRBV5-1,-,-,TRBJ2-1,TGCGCCAGCAGCTTGGTAATTGGGAGCACCCCCTACAATGAGCAGTTCTTC,CASSLVIGSTPYNEQFF
TRBV7-8,-,TRBD1,TRBJ1-2,TGTGCCAGCAGCTTAGGGACAGGGGTAGCCTATGGCTACACCTTC,CASSLGTGVAYGYTF
TRBV28,-,TRBD1,TRBJ1-1,TGTGCCAGCAGTTTAGCACAGGGGATGAACACTGAAGCTTTCTTT,CASSLAQGMNTEAFF
TRBV12-3/TRBV12-4,-,-,TRBJ1-1,TGTGCCAGCAGTTTGTCCCCGGGTGAAGCTTTCTTT,CASSLSPGEAFF
TRBV20-1,-,-,TRBJ1-1,TGCAGTGTCACACAGAACACTGAAGCTTTCTTT,CSVTQNTEAFF
TRBV6-5,-,-,TRBJ1-1,TGTGCCAGCAGTTACGGGGCAAGAGGCACTGAAGCTTTCTTT,CASSYGARGTEAFF
TRBV18,medium-sized,TRBD1,TRBJ1-2,TGTGCCAGCTCACCAGACAGGGCTGGGGGCTACACCTTC,CASSPDRAGGYTF
TRBV7-2,-,TRBD2,TRBJ2-3,TGTGCCAGCAGCTACGGGGCGGGGGGTTGGACAGATACGCAGTATTTT,CASSYGAGGWTDTQYF
TRBV5-4,-,-,TRBJ2-2,TGTGCCAGCAGCTTGGTTGGCAGGACCGGGGAGCTGTTTTTT,CASSLVGRTGELFF
TRBV6-5,-,-,TRBJ2-2,TGTGCCAGCAGTCCTTCCAGGGGAAACACCGGGGAGCTGTTTTTT,CASSPSRGNTGELFF
TRBV7-2,-,TRBD1,TRBJ1-6,TGTGCCAGCAGCTTAGATGTCGTCGGGACAGCTAATTCACCCCTCCACTTT,CASSLDVVGTANSPLHF
TRBV30,-,-,TRBJ1-2,TGTGCCTGGAGTGCCGTAGGGGGGGCGGATGGCTACACCTTC,CAWSAVGGADGYTF
TRBV2,-,-,TRBJ2-3,TGTGCCAGCAAGACAGGGACGGGGGCAGATACGCAGTATTTT,CASKTGTGADTQYF